Listed here are 10 T cell receptor beta chains from one sample, sequenced in a study of Graves' ophthalmopathy and Graves' hyperthyroidism. Investigators amplified TCR beta CDR3 regions from RNA transcripts. HTBI-primed RT-PCR formed the first round, and a multiplex PCR formed the second. Each CDR3 protein is one row after TCRdb ran MiXCR on the multiplex PCR reads. The sample consists of roughly 400,000 distinct CDR3 sequences, around 18% of them appearing once. Sequencing was done on a sample of peripheral blood. These receptors came from a woman aged 18 to 35 with Graves' ophthalmopathy.

This clonotype was observed at least ten times. V is TRBV20-1 and J is TRBJ2-5; D is ambiguous. The germline V gene has CDR1 DFQATT and CDR2 SNEGSKA (reference sequence). Deletions cut 5 bases from V and 0 bases from J, with 7 bases between. The CDR3 consists of 12 residues. CDR3 DNA: TGCAGTGCTCCTGTCGACCAAGAGACCCAGTACTTC. Encoded protein: CSAPVDQETQYF.

This clonotype has a count of ten or more. The V call is TRBV20-1, the J call TRBJ2-7, with TRBD1 identical over 8 bases. V shed 3 bases, J shed 5 bases, and the junction held 12 bases outside the gene matches. The V gene's germline CDR1 is DFQATT and CDR2 SNEGSKA (reference sequence). The CDR3 contains 15 residues. This CDR3 is CSASPSNRGMNEQYF. DNA of the CDR3: TGCAGTGCTAGTCCCTCGAACAGGGGGATGAACGAGCAGTACTTC.

This clonotype showed up many times. The chain uses TRBV6-5 and TRBJ1-1; 8 bases fit TRBD1. Germline V gene data show CDR1 as MNHEY and CDR2 as SVGAGI. This CDR3 contains 17 residues. J was trimmed by 1 base and V by 0 bases; bases with no gene match: 7. CDR3: CASSYSLGTGANTEAFF. The CDR3 DNA reads as TGTGCCAGCAGTTACTCCCTTGGGACAGGAGCGAACACTGAAGCTTTCTTT.

Ten or more counts support this clonotype. The chain recombines TRBV25-1 with TRBJ2-2; TRBD2 is a possible D gene (6 bases). CDR3 length equals 14 residues. Germline values: CDR1 MGHDK, CDR2 SYGVNS. The ends were cut back, 4 bases at V and 1 base at J, with 7 bases in the middle. DNA for the CDR3: TGTGCCAGCAGTGTTAGCGGGAACACCGGGGAGCTGTTTTTT. Translated, it gives CASSVSGNTGELFF.

This clonotype came up many times. The chain is built from TRBV27 and TRBJ2-7; D might be TRBD1 (7 bases). The germline V and J ends were trimmed by 8 bases and 3 bases, with 17 bases remaining between them. This CDR3 comprises 14 residues. Looked up from germline, CDR1 is MNHEY and CDR2 is SMNVEV (reference sequence). CDR3 sequence: CASGPGDSLYEQYF. CDR3 DNA sequence: TGTGCCAGCGGGCCGGGGGACAGCCTCTACGAGCAGTACTTC.

This clonotype appeared many times. DNA of the CDR3: TGTGCCAGCAGCTTTACCTCCGACAGCTCCTACGAGCAGTACTTC. This gives the protein CASSFTSDSSYEQYF. This chain joins TRBV7-2 and TRBJ2-7; tentative D call: TRBD1 (5 bases). Per germline, CDR1 SGHTA and CDR2 FQGNSA. This CDR3 has 15 amino acids. Deletions cut 3 bases from V and 0 bases from J, with 12 bases between.

The sample holds many counts of this clonotype. The rearrangement links TRBV20-1 to TRBJ2-5; D assignment may be TRBD1 or TRBD2 (5 bases each). Trimming left V 5 bases short and J 5 bases short, with 15 bases between. The CDR3 has 13 residues. CDR1 and CDR2 from the germline V gene are DFQATT and SNEGSKA (reference sequence). The chain's CDR3 is CSAFPGRGETQYF. DNA of the CDR3: TGCAGTGCTTTCCCGGGGCGAGGGGAGACCCAGTACTTC.

This chain connects TRBV28 to TRBJ1-2; 7 bases line up with TRBD1. The CDR3 totals 18 residues. Trimming took 0 bases from V and 4 from J; bases not matched to a gene: 14. The germline V gene encodes CDR1 MDHEN and CDR2 SYDVKM. The CDR3 bases are TGTGCCAGCAGTTTATGGTCCATCAACAGGGGCCGGGGCTATGGCTACACCTTC. It specifies CASSLWSINRGRGYGYTF.

This clonotype has ten or more counts. CDR3 sequence (DNA): TGTGCCAGCAGTTACCGGGACAGCTTGAACACTGAAGCTTTCTTT. It codes for CASSYRDSLNTEAFF. The chain is built from TRBV6-2 or TRBV6-3 and TRBJ1-1; 7 nucleotides align to TRBD1. The trim removed 2 bases at V and 0 bases at J, leaving 3 bases unmatched. CDR3 size: 15 residues. The germline gives CDR1 MNHEY, CDR2 SVGEGT.

This clonotype was found many times. The chain uses TRBV6-1 and TRBJ2-6; D ambiguous. This CDR3 has 15 residues. Per the germline V gene, CDR1 is MNHNS and CDR2 is SASEGT. Trimming cost V 2 bases and J 0 bases, with 5 bases left between them. This CDR3 reads CASSEQFSGANVLTF. In DNA form, the CDR3 reads TGTGCCAGCAGTGAACAATTCTCTGGGGCCAACGTCCTGACTTTC.